A single sample gave rise to the 21 T cell receptor beta chains below, sequenced in a study of blood T cell repertoires in COVID-19 (dated by TCRdb to 2020 to 2021). Library preparation employed the immunoSEQ multiplex PCR assay. Sourced from immuneACCESS, this table was stored by TCRdb with only in-frame sequences that have V and J called. A share of the clones is absent; for the studies checked, an unresolved V gene accounts for under half, and the remainder has no known explanation. The sample contains about 120,000 clones, more than 75% of them found a single time. The ten largest account for under 30% of the sample. The sample comprised peripheral blood. The receptors come from a woman aged 70-85 years with acute or convalescent COVID-19.

The genes are TRBV6-5 and TRBJ1-2; TRBD1 aligns across 8 bases. The CDR3 loop spans 15 amino acids. The germline gives CDR1 MNHEY, CDR2 SVGAGI. J gave up 6 bases and V 6 bases, and 12 bases lay outside the gene matches. This chain's CDR3 is CASRRSGQGRHGYTF. CDR3 nucleotide sequence: TGTGCCAGCAGGAGATCTGGACAGGGACGTCATGGCTACACCTTC.

The chain has TRBV6-5 and TRBJ2-7, with D perhaps TRBD2 (5 bases). CDR3 length: 15 amino acids. Germline-derived CDR1 and CDR2 are MNHEY and SVGAGI. The ends were cut back, 6 bases at V and 4 bases at J, with 19 bases in the middle. CDR3 DNA sequence: TGTGCCAGCAGATACCGGGGAAACTTACAGTACGAGCAGTACTTC. Amino acid sequence: CASRYRGNLQYEQYF.

With respect to this clone: A read error may account for a junction end that differs from germline. The genes are TRBV14 and TRBJ1-5; 7 bases are shared with TRBD1. The germline CDR1 and CDR2 sequences are SGHDN and FVKESK. This CDR3 spans 18 amino acids. CDR3 DNA: TGTGCCAGCACCCAACTTCTTGTAAAGGGGGCCAACAATCAGCCCCAGCATTTT. Translating gives CASTQLLVKGANNQPQHF.

The J gene is TRBJ2-7, the V gene TRBV5-6; 7 nucleotides agree with TRBD1. CDR1 is SGHDT and CDR2 is YYEEEE in the germline V gene. V lost 3 bases to trimming and J lost 10 bases; unmatched junction nucleotides: 7. The CDR3 consists of 12 residues. The CDR3 loop is CASSSGTALQYF. The CDR3 DNA reads TGTGCCAGCAGCTCCGGGACAGCTCTTCAGTACTTC. Full variable domain (missing parts from reference TRBV5-6 and TRBJ2-7): DAGVTQSPTHLIKTRGQQVTLRCSPKSGHDTVSWYQQALGQGPQFIFQYYEEEERQRGNFPDRFSGHQFPNYSSELNVNALLLGDSALYLCASSSGTALQYFGPGTRLTVT.

The chain is built from TRBV19 and TRBJ2-1; D might be TRBD1 (5 bases). Trimming cost V 3 bases and J 10 bases, with 16 bases left between them. CDR3 size: 14 residues. Germline CDR1 and CDR2: LNHDA and SQIVND (reference sequence). For the CDR3, the DNA is TGTGCCAGTAGTATCGGTACAGGCAGCCCCGAGCAGTTCTTC. Amino acid sequence: CASSIGTGSPEQFF. Based on the CDR3 plus reference TRBV19 and TRBJ2-1, the full variable domain is DGGITQSPKYLFRKEGQNVTLSCEQNLNHDAMYWYRQDPGQGLRLIYYSQIVNDFQKGDIAEGYSVSREKKESFPLTVTSAQKNPTAFYLCASSIGTGSPEQFFGPGTRLTVL.

This chain links TRBV28 with TRBJ1-5; TRBD1 aligns across 9 bases. Trimming took 6 bases from V and 7 from J; bases not matched to a gene: 19. The length of the CDR3 is 18 residues. The V gene's germline CDR1 is MDHEN and CDR2 SYDVKM. CDR3 amino acids: CASSTPPGQGWEEQPQHF. The CDR3 DNA is TGTGCCAGCAGCACTCCTCCGGGACAGGGATGGGAAGAGCAGCCCCAGCATTTT.

The chain employs TRBV5-4 and TRBJ2-5, with 11 bases aligning to TRBD2. This CDR3 contains 16 residues. V trimming: 6 bases; J trimming: 0 bases; junction bases outside the gene matches: 7. Germline V CDR1 and CDR2: SGHNT, YYREEE (reference sequence). CDR3 sequence reads: CASTSGGLGYQETQYF. The CDR3 nucleotides read TGTGCCAGCACTAGCGGGGGGCTGGGGTACCAAGAGACCCAGTACTTC.

The genes are TRBV11-2 and TRBJ1-1; tentative D call: TRBD1 (5 bases). Trimming pared 5 bases from V and 2 bases from J, leaving 12 bases between. Germline V gene sequence: CDR1 SGHAT, CDR2 FQNNGV. The CDR3 extends over 14 amino acids. Written as DNA, the CDR3 is TGTGCCAGCAGCCTGGTGACAGATAACACTGAAGCTTTCTTT. It specifies CASSLVTDNTEAFF.

J is TRBJ1-1 and V is TRBV12-3 or TRBV12-4; 7 nucleotides match TRBD1. The CDR3 runs to 13 residues. Losses at the gene ends were 3 bases for V and 5 bases for J; bases not matched to a gene: 3. CDR3 DNA sequence: TGTGCCAGCAGTTTTGAGGGGGCAACTGAAGCTTTCTTT. It is translated as CASSFEGATEAFF.

This clone is medium-sized in the sample. The chain recombines TRBV2 with TRBJ2-7, with a weak D call TRBD2 (6 bases). CDR1 SNHLY and CDR2 FYNNEI come from the germline V gene. V was trimmed by 7 bases and J by 7 bases, leaving 14 bases between them. The CDR3 is 12 residues long. For the CDR3, the DNA is TGTGCCAGCACCCGAATGGCGGGGGAGCAGTACTTC. This gives the protein CASTRMAGEQYF.

A note on this clone: An end of the junction differs from the germline gene, which may be a read error. Within the sample, other DNA sequences also encode this same CDR3. The rearrangement links TRBV7-7 to TRBJ1-5; D call uncertain. CDR1 is SSHAT and CDR2 is FNYEAQ in the germline V gene (reference sequence). The CDR3 spans 13 residues. The DNA of the CDR3 is TGTGCTAGCAGCTTAGCCCAGAATCAGCCCCAGCATTTT. Its protein product is CASSLAQNQPQHF.

The CDR3 protein is CASSRTQGPQGAKNIQYF. The DNA of the CDR3 is TGTGCCAGCAGCCGAACACAGGGGCCGCAAGGGGCCAAAAACATTCAGTACTTC. The genes are TRBV4-2 and TRBJ2-4; 7 nucleotides match TRBD1. Germline values: CDR1 LGHNA, CDR2 YNFKEQ. Trimming took 4 bases from V and 1 from J; bases not matched to a gene: 13. The CDR3 is made up of 18 amino acids.

This sequence joins TRBV3-1 (or the pseudogene TRBV3-2) and TRBJ1-2; no clear D. The CDR3 is made up of 14 amino acids. The germline gives CDR1 LGHDT, CDR2 YNNKEL (reference sequence). Trimming took 4 bases from V and 1 from J, leaving 10 bases between them. CDR3 sequence: CASSLDGVNYGYTF. In DNA form, the CDR3 reads TGTGCCAGCAGCCTGGACGGGGTTAACTATGGCTACACCTTC.

This chain links TRBV21-1 with TRBJ2-5; the table gives TRBD2 as D, unverified against the DNA. TRBV21-1 is given as a pseudogene. The CDR3 has 13 residues. The chain's CDR3 is CASSNGEELFSYF. The CDR3 DNA sequence: TGTGCCAGCAGCAATGGAGAGGAACTCTTCTCGTACTTC.

The chain uses TRBV28 and TRBJ2-1, with unresolved D. Trimming took 6 bases from V and 1 from J, leaving 10 bases between them. Germline-derived CDR1 and CDR2 are MDHEN and SYDVKM. CDR3 length: 14 amino acids. CDR3 region: CASSTTSSYNEQFF. CDR3 DNA: TGTGCCAGCAGCACTACTTCTTCCTACAATGAGCAGTTCTTC.

The genes are TRBV7-2 and TRBJ1-1; D uncertain. CDR1 is SGHTA, CDR2 FQGNSA, per germline. V lost 5 bases and J lost 0, with 13 bases in between. The CDR3 contains 15 residues. The CDR3 bases are TGTGCCAGCAGCCCCCTCCGGGTCCTGAACACTGAAGCTTTCTTT. It translates to CASSPLRVLNTEAFF.

The chain links TRBV28 to TRBJ2-1, with 7 nucleotides matching TRBD1. Germline V gene data show CDR1 as MDHEN and CDR2 as SYDVKM. The CDR3 has 12 residues. The V and J ends lost 4 bases and 7 bases, in that order; junction bases with no gene match: 1. The DNA for the CDR3 is TGTGCCAGCAGTTCGACAGGGAATGAGCAGTTCTTC. Translation gives CASSSTGNEQFF.

The chain joins TRBV5-1 to TRBJ1-1, with D perhaps matching TRBD1 (5 bases). CDR3 length: 13 residues. V dropped 2 bases and J dropped 2 bases, with 7 bases sitting between them. The germline gives CDR1 SGHRS, CDR2 YFSETQ. This CDR3 is CASSFGQNTEAFF. In DNA, the CDR3 is TGCGCCAGCAGCTTCGGACAAAACACTGAAGCTTTCTTT.

V usage is TRBV28 and J usage is TRBJ1-1, with D unclear. Germline V gene sequence: CDR1 MDHEN, CDR2 SYDVKM. The V end lost 7 bases, the J end lost 0 bases, and 9 bases lay between the germline ends. The CDR3 length is 13 residues. This chain's CDR3 is CASNPRMNTEAFF. The CDR3 bases are TGTGCCAGCAATCCGCGGATGAACACTGAAGCTTTCTTT.

V usage is TRBV6-1 and J usage is TRBJ1-2; D gene unclear. Germline loops: CDR1 MNHNS, CDR2 SASEGT. The CDR3 contains 13 residues. Trimming cost V 3 bases and J 8 bases, with 13 bases left between them. The CDR3 here is CASSESTISGYTF. DNA for the CDR3: TGTGCCAGCAGTGAGTCGACCATTAGCGGCTACACCTTC.

This clone appeared a few times. The chain carries TRBV5-1 and TRBJ2-3; 9 bases line up with TRBD2. CDR3 length: 15 residues. Germline CDR1 SGHRS, CDR2 YFSETQ. With 1 base clipped from V and 4 bases from J, the junction kept 4 bases outside the gene matches. The CDR3 sequence is CASSLSGGIADTQYF. The CDR3 region has the DNA TGCGCCAGCAGCTTGAGCGGGGGGATTGCAGATACGCAGTATTTT.